The next 5 T cell receptor beta chains were all read from a single sample in a study of memory CD4+ T cells and cytomegalovirus serostatus. Some clones are missing from TCRdb's copy, which holds only in-frame ones; the method was immunoSEQ multiplex PCR. The data show tens of thousands of clones, with just over 75% seen just once and around 1.9% held by the top ten. Single viable CD3+CD4+CD8-CD45RO+ cells were sorted as the memory CD4+ T cells. Material for sequencing was memory CD4+ T cells from blood. The receptors stem from an adult in good health and CMV-seronegative.

The V call is TRBV28, the J call TRBJ2-6; 7 nucleotides agree with TRBD1. From germline, CDR1 is MDHEN and CDR2 SYDVKM. CDR3 length equals 15 residues. V was pared by 4 bases and J by 1 base, with 1 base of the junction left unmatched. CDR3: CASSSTGSGANVLTF. CDR3 DNA: TGTGCCAGCAGTTCGACAGGGTCTGGGGCCAACGTCCTGACTTTC.

V and J are TRBV11-3 and TRBJ1-1; 7 bases match TRBD1. Germline trimming cut 5 bases from V and 1 base from J; bases unmatched to any gene: 7. The V gene's germline CDR1 is SGHNT and CDR2 YENEEA. CDR3 size: 15 residues. The CDR3 region is CASSLGGAGNTEAFF. CDR3 DNA sequence: TGTGCCAGCAGCCTAGGGGGCGCCGGGAACACTGAAGCTTTCTTT.

This chain uses TRBV19 with TRBJ1-1, with a weak D call TRBD1 (5 bases). CDR1 and CDR2 (germline): LNHDA, SQIVND (reference sequence). Trimming removed 0 bases from V and 7 bases from J, with 6 bases in between. The CDR3 is made up of 12 amino acids. The CDR3, as DNA: TGTGCCAGTAGTATAGATCAGGGTGAAGCTTTCTTT. It translates to CASSIDQGEAFF. Using reference TRBV19 and TRBJ1-1 for the parts outside the CDR3, the full variable domain is DGGITQSPKYLFRKEGQNVTLSCEQNLNHDAMYWYRQDPGQGLRLIYYSQIVNDFQKGDIAEGYSVSREKKESFPLTVTSAQKNPTAFYLCASSIDQGEAFFGQGTRLTVV.

The chain has TRBV13 and TRBJ1-6; D unresolved. Germline-derived CDR1 and CDR2 are PRHDT and FYEKMQ (reference sequence). The CDR3 has 13 amino acids. V was cut by 2 bases and J by 12 bases, with 11 bases left in between. The CDR3 DNA is TGTGCCAGCAGCTTACTAGGTGGGAAACCCCTCCACTTT. Its translation: CASSLLGGKPLHF.

This clone was detected a few times. The V call is TRBV29-1, the J call TRBJ2-7; 7 bases align to TRBD1. The CDR3 is 14 residues long. Per germline, CDR1 SQVTM and CDR2 ANQGSEA. The junction had 11 bases not matched to a gene; V was cut back by 6 bases and J by 3 bases. CDR3 coding DNA: TGCAGCGTACTTACCGGGACAGACGGCTACGAGCAGTACTTC. This encodes CSVLTGTDGYEQYF.